In its sample, the clone carrying this T cell receptor beta chain was seen a few times. Its antigen is as yet unknown. This CDR3 comprises 15 residues. The V gene lost 0 bases and the J gene lost 2 bases, with 10 bases spanning the gap. Germline lookup yields CDR1 SGHRS and CDR2 YFSETQ. This sample was included in a study of T-cell reconstitution after alpha-beta-depleted transplantation in children. General observations from the study: After transplant, at about two months, alpha-beta T cells were reportedly derived from several hundred expanded graft clones.

The TCRbeta library incorporated unique molecular identifiers. TCRdb passed the PCR reads through MiXCR, listing each CDR3 protein once. Here the sample spans around 100,000 distinct CDR3 sequences, approximately 10% being singletons. The clonotype originates from a boy aged 2 to 10 with acute lymphoblastic leukemia, due to receive a stem cell transplant. The sample was PBMCs, taken before TCRalphabeta/CD19-depleted stem cell transplant. The chain combines TRBV5-1 with TRBJ2-3, with D perhaps TRBD1 (6 bases). CDR3 in amino acids: CASSLAGAPTDTQYF. The CDR3 DNA reads TGCGCCAGCAGCTTGGCAGGGGCCCCCACAGATACGCAGTATTTT.